This T cell receptor beta chain came from a study of T cell responses to AZD1222 COVID-19 vaccine. About the research overall: Some second doses came at about 4 weeks and others at about 12 weeks; these were pooled.

As for this clone: What it recognizes is unknown. In the same sample, other DNA sequences code for this CDR3.

Study results and limitations: At baseline, just 6 or 7 AZD1222 recipients tested seropositive. Regions 160-218 and 743-854 dominated among vaccine-associated CD4 TCRs spanning spike.

Here immunoSEQ multiplex PCR was the method, and the copy in TCRdb shows in-frame clones only, minus some. The sample lists 100,000 to 150,000 clones, approximately 84% occurring once. V shed 0 bases and J shed 4 bases, with 5 bases lying between them. The germline CDR1 and CDR2 sequences are SGHRS and YFSETQ. The CDR3 extends over 12 amino acids. This clonotype was obtained from an adult in good health. J is TRBJ2-7 and V is TRBV5-1, with unresolved D. Sequenced here: peripheral blood, sampled on day 0 of AZD1222 vaccination. The CDR3 region is CASSLEGYEQYF. As DNA, the CDR3 is TGCGCCAGCAGCTTGGAAGGGTACGAGCAGTACTTC.